The T cell receptor (beta chain) described here comes from a study of glioma-infiltrating T cells. A few counts support this clonotype. What it binds is not known. The study, taken as a whole, reports: Above-expected tissue-blood divergence occurred in all gliomas, most in low-grade ones.

Per the germline V gene, CDR1 is MDHEN and CDR2 is SYDVKM. The CDR3 contains 15 residues. The V and J ends lost 1 base and 1 base respectively, with 10 bases between them. Using RNA template, CDR3s of TCR alpha and beta were amplified with iRepertoire arm-PCR. Tissue mRNA or PBMC total RNA, roughly 85-450 ng, went into one-step reverse transcription and amplification. TCRdb reprocessed the multiplex PCR reads via MiXCR and lists one record per CDR3 protein. This table holds 100,000 to 150,000 distinct CDR3 sequences, around 25% found once. Sequences were obtained from glioma tissue, nonneoplastic brain tissue, or PBMCs (not recorded which). This TCR was sampled from a human donor with low-grade glioma or glioblastoma, undergoing nonglioma brain surgery, or in good health (not recorded which). The chain joins TRBV28 to TRBJ2-5; D gene unclear. The CDR3 loop is CASSLLARTQETQYF. CDR3 nucleotide sequence: TGTGCCAGCAGTTTATTGGCCAGAACCCAAGAGACCCAGTACTTC.